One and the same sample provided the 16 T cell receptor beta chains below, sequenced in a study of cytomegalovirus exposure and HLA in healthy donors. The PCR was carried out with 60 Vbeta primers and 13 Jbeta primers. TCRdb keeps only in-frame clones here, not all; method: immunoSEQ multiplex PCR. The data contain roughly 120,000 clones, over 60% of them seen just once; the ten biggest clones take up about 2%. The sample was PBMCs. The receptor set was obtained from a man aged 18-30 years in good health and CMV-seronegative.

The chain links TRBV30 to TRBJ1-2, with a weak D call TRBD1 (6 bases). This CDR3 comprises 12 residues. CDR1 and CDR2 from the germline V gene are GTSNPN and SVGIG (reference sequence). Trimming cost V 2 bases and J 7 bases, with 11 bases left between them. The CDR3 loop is CAWSPNRVGYTF. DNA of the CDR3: TGTGCCTGGAGTCCGAACAGGGTTGGCTACACCTTC.

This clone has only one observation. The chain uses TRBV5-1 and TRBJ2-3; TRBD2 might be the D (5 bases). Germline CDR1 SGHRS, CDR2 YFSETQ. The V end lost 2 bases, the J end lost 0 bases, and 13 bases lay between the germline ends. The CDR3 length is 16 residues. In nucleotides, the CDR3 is TGCGCCAGCAGCTTATTCCATAGGACTAGCACAGATACGCAGTATTTT. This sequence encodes CASSLFHRTSTDTQYF.

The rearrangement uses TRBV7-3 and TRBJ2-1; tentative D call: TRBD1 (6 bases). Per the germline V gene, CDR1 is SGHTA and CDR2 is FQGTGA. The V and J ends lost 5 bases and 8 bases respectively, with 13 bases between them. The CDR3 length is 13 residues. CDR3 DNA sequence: TGTGCCAGCAGCCTTGGACAGTGGGATGAGCAGTTCTTC. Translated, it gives CASSLGQWDEQFF. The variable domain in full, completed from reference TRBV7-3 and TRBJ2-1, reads GAGVSQTPSNKVTEKGKYVELRCDPISGHTALYWYRQSLGQGPEFLIYFQGTGAADDSGLPNDRFFAVRPEGSVSTLKIQRTERGDSAVYLCASSLGQWDEQFFGPGTRLTVL.

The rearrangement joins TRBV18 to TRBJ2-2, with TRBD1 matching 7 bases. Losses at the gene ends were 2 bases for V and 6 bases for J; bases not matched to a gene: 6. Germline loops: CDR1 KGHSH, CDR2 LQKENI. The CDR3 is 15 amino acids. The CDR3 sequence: CASSPRDSSAGELFF. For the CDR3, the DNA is TGTGCCAGCTCACCAAGGGACAGCTCGGCCGGGGAGCTGTTTTTT.

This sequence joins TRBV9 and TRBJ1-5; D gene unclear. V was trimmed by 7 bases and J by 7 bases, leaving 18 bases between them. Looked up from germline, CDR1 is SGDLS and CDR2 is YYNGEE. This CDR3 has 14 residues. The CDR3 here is CASAPTKVGQPQHF. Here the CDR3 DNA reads TGTGCCAGCGCACCGACAAAGGTTGGACAGCCCCAGCATTTT.

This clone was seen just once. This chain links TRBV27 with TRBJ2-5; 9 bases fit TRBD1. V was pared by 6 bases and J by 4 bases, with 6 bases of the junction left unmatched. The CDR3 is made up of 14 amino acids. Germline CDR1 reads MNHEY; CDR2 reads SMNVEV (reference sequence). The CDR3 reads CASRIQGAGETQYF. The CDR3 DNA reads TGTGCCAGCAGAATACAGGGGGCTGGAGAGACCCAGTACTTC.

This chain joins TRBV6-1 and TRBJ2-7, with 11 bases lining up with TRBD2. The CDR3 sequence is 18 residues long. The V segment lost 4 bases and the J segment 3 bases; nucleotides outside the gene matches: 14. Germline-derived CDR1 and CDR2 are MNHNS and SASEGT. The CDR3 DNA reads TGTGCCAGCAGTGGTCGGGCTAGCGGGAGGCCCCTCGTCTACGAGCAGTACGTC. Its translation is CASSGRASGRPLVYEQYV.

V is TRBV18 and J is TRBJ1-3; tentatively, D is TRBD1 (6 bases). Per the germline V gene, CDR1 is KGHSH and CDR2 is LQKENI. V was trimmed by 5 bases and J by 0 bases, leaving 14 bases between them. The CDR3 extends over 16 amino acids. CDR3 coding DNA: TGTGCCAGCTCAGATACAGGGACCTACTCTGGAAACACCATATATTTT. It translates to CASSDTGTYSGNTIYF.

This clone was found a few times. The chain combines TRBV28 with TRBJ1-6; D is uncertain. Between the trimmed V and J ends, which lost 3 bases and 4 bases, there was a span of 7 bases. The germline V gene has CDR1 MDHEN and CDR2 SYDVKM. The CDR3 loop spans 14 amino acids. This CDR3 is CASSFREYNSPLHF. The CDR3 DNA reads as TGTGCCAGCAGTTTTCGGGAATATAATTCACCCCTCCACTTT.

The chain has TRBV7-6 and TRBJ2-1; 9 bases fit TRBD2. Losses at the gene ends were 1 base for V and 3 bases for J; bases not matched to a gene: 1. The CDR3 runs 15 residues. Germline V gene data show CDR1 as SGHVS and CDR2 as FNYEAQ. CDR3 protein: CASSLVSGGYNEQFF. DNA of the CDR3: TGTGCCAGCAGCTTAGTTAGCGGGGGCTACAATGAGCAGTTCTTC.

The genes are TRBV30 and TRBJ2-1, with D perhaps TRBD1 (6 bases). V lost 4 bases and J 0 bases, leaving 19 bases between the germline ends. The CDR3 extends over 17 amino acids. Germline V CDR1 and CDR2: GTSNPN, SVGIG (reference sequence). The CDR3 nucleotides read TGTGCCTGGATTCCTACAGGGCCTCTCACCTCCTACAATGAGCAGTTCTTC. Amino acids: CAWIPTGPLTSYNEQFF. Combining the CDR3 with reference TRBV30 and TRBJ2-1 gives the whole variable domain SQTIHQWPATLVQPVGSPLSLECTVEGTSNPNLYWYRQAAGRGLQLLFYSVGIGQISSEVPQNLSASRPQDRQFILSSKKLLLSDSGFYLCAWIPTGPLTSYNEQFFGPGTRLTVL.

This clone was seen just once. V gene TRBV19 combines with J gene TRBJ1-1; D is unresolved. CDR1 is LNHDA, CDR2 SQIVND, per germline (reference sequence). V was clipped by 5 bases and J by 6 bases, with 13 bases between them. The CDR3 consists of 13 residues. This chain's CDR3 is CASSFTGEAEAFF. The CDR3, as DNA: TGTGCCAGTAGTTTCACCGGGGAAGCTGAAGCTTTCTTT.

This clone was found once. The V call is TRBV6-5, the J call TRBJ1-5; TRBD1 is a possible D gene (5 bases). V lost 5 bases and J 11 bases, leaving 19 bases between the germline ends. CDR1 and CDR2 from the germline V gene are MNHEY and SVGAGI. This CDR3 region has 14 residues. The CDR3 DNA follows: TGTGCCAGCAGTCCGTCCCGGGGGATCGTGGCCCAGCATTTT. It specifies CASSPSRGIVAQHF.

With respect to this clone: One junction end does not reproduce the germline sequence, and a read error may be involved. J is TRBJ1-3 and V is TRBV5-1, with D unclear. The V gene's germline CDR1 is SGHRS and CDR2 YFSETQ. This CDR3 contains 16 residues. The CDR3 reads CASSVQPTTTGNTIYF. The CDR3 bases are TGCGCCAGCAGCGTTCAGCCCACGACGACTGGGAACACCATATATTTT.

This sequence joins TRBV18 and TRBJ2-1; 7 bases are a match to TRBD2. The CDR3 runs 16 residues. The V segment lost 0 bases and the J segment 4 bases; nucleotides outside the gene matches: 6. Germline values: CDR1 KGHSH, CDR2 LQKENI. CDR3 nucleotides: TGTGCCAGCTCACCACCGTCTAGCGGAACATACAATGAGCAGTTCTTC. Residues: CASSPPSSGTYNEQFF.

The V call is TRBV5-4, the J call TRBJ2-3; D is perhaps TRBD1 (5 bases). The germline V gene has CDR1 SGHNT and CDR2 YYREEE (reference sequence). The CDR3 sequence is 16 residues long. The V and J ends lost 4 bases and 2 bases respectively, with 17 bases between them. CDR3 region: CASSLHRDSYTDTQYF. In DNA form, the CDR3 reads TGTGCCAGCAGCCTCCACCGAGACAGCTACACAGATACGCAGTATTTT.